The TCR beta chain under discussion was sequenced for a study of siplizumab effects on memory and regulatory T cells. Study-wide results and caveats: Significant reduction of alloreactive sequences traceable to unstimulated CD4+ memory cells was observed with siplizumab. Left unconfirmed was the suppressive function of proliferating Tregs from siplizumab cultures. Naive T cells appeared more varied than memory cells and looked like key alloresponse contributors. The Treg-derived share of mappable alloreactive CD4+ clones averaged 68.8% with siplizumab and approximately 27% in controls.

Trimming removed 0 bases at V and 0 bases at J, with 11 bases between. Germline values: CDR1 MGHRA, CDR2 YSYEKL. The CDR3 runs to 16 residues. This table comes from immunoSEQ multiplex PCR, and its TCRdb copy is limited to in-frame clones, with some not included. In the table there are about 91,000 clones, roughly 96% of which are singletons. Only one count was recorded for this clone. Its antigen is unknown. This sequence joins TRBV4-1 and TRBJ1-1; D remains ambiguous. The receptor was derived from a human donor in good health. The sample taken for sequencing was naive CD4+ T cells sorted from blood. CDR3 residues: CASSQDRTGVNTEAFF. CDR3 DNA sequence: TGCGCCAGCAGCCAAGATCGTACGGGTGTGAACACTGAAGCTTTCTTT.